These 19 T cell receptor beta chains were all obtained from the same sample, sequenced in a study of cytomegalovirus exposure and HLA in healthy donors. The PCR contained 60 Vbeta and 13 Jbeta primers. Sequencing was performed with immunoSEQ multiplex PCR; in TCRdb, only in-frame clones are kept and a portion is missing. This sample's table has some 83,000 clones. Sequencing input: PBMCs. The source of these receptors is a woman aged 25 to 45 in good health and CMV-seronegative.

Note on this clone: The sample holds other DNA sequences that translate to the same CDR3. V gene TRBV4-1 combines with J gene TRBJ2-3, with 9 bases identical to TRBD1. In germline, CDR1 is MGHRA, CDR2 YSYEKL. The junction had 6 bases not matched to a gene; V was cut back by 3 bases and J by 5 bases. The CDR3 consists of 15 residues. The CDR3 nucleotides read TGCGCCAGCAGCCAGGACCCGACAGGGGGAGATACGCAGTATTTT. Amino acid sequence: CASSQDPTGGDTQYF.

This chain uses TRBV10-3 with TRBJ2-2, with 14 positions matching TRBD2. Looked up from germline, CDR1 is ENHRY and CDR2 is SYGVKD. This CDR3 region has 17 residues. Trimming at V came to 10 bases and at J to 5 bases, leaving 12 bases not matched to a gene. CDR3 DNA: TGTGCCACCGAGGGGACTAGCGGGAGATTACCTACCGGGGAGCTGTTTTTT. Translating it yields CATEGTSGRLPTGELFF.

This chain links TRBV4-1 with TRBJ2-7; D is possibly TRBD1 (6 bases). The CDR3 contains 16 residues. Germline CDR1 and CDR2: MGHRA and YSYEKL. V was clipped by 0 bases and J by 5 bases, with 17 bases between them. The CDR3 loop reads CASSQELGRGVNEQYF. DNA for the CDR3: TGCGCCAGCAGCCAAGAATTGGGCAGGGGTGTGAACGAGCAGTACTTC.

The chain employs TRBV30 and TRBJ1-2; no firm D call. Germline V gene data show CDR1 as GTSNPN and CDR2 as SVGIG (reference sequence). CDR3 length equals 11 residues. Trimming shortened V by 1 base and J by 14 bases, and 14 bases separated the two germline ends. CDR3 residues: CAWSESPNPTF. The CDR3 DNA is TGTGCCTGGAGTGAGAGCCCTAACCCAACCTTC.

The V gene is TRBV19, the J gene TRBJ1-1, with D possibly matching TRBD1 (5 bases). Germline V gene lookup returns CDR1 LNHDA and CDR2 SQIVND (reference sequence). There are 13 residues in the CDR3. Trimming left V 6 bases short and J 4 bases short, with 12 bases between. CDR3 amino acids: CASSWTGGTEAFF. The CDR3 DNA reads TGTGCCAGTAGCTGGACGGGGGGCACTGAAGCTTTCTTT.

This chain joins TRBV6-1 and TRBJ1-1; possibly TRBD1 for D (6 bases). The germline V gene has CDR1 MNHNS and CDR2 SASEGT. This CDR3 region has 15 residues. V shed 6 bases and J shed 4 bases, with 18 bases lying between them. The CDR3 DNA sequence: TGTGCCAGCAGGGATAGTTCTACAGGGCCCACTGAAGCTTTCTTT. This translates into CASRDSSTGPTEAFF.

The chain joins TRBV30 to TRBJ2-7; D call uncertain. V shed 2 bases and J shed 3 bases, with 11 bases lying between them. Germline V CDR1 and CDR2: GTSNPN, SVGIG (reference sequence). This CDR3 has 13 amino acids. The CDR3 sequence is CAWSPDTDYEQYF. The DNA of the CDR3 is TGTGCCTGGAGTCCCGACACGGACTACGAGCAGTACTTC. Using reference TRBV30 and TRBJ2-7 for the parts outside the CDR3, the full variable domain is SQTIHQWPATLVQPVGSPLSLECTVEGTSNPNLYWYRQAAGRGLQLLFYSVGIGQISSEVPQNLSASRPQDRQFILSSKKLLLSDSGFYLCAWSPDTDYEQYFGPGTRLTVT.

The chain employs TRBV6-1 and TRBJ2-2; 11 bases agree with TRBD2. Trimming removed 7 bases from V and 3 bases from J; junction bases left unmatched: 1. CDR1 MNHNS and CDR2 SASEGT come from the germline V gene. The CDR3 length is 14 residues. The CDR3 DNA reads TGTGCCAGCAAACTAGCGGGAGACACCGGGGAGCTGTTTTTT. It encodes CASKLAGDTGELFF.

The rearrangement joins TRBV6-5 to TRBJ1-2; no firm D call. The ends were cut back, 3 bases at V and 1 base at J, with 9 bases in the middle. The CDR3 has 14 amino acids. Germline CDR1 is MNHEY and CDR2 is SVGAGI. The CDR3 loop reads CASSYSRINYGYTF. As DNA, the CDR3 is TGTGCCAGCAGTTATAGTAGAATTAACTATGGCTACACCTTC.

The rearrangement links TRBV7-9 to TRBJ2-2; 7 positions match TRBD2. The CDR3 consists of 15 residues. Germline V gives CDR1 SEHNR, CDR2 FQNEAQ (reference sequence). The junction had 10 bases not matched to a gene; V was cut back by 5 bases and J by 7 bases. This CDR3 is CASSTQGLSIGELFF. In DNA, the CDR3 is TGTGCCAGCAGCACGCAGGGACTAAGCATCGGGGAGCTGTTTTTT. Variable domain in full (rest from reference TRBV7-9 and TRBJ2-2): DTGVSQNPRHKITKRGQNVTFRCDPISEHNRLYWYRQTLGQGPEFLTYFQNEAQLEKSRLLSDRFSAERPKGSFSTLEIQRTEQGDSAMYLCASSTQGLSIGELFFGEGSRLTVL.

The chain links TRBV5-4 to TRBJ2-7, with 13 bases aligning to TRBD2. The length of the CDR3 is 17 residues. V shed 2 bases and J 5 bases; nucleotides not matched to a gene: 10. CDR1 is SGHNT and CDR2 is YYREEE in the germline V gene (reference sequence). Here the CDR3 DNA reads TGTGCCAGCAGCTTAGGACTAGCGGGAGAATTGGCCAACGAGCAGTACTTC. Translating it yields CASSLGLAGELANEQYF. Drawing the rest from reference TRBV5-4 and TRBJ2-7, the complete variable domain is ETGVTQSPTHLIKTRGQQVTLRCSSQSGHNTVSWYQQALGQGPQFIFQYYREEENGRGNFPPRFSGLQFPNYSSELNVNALELDDSALYLCASSLGLAGELANEQYFGPGTRLTVT.

The chain combines TRBV11-3 with TRBJ2-1, with D possibly being TRBD2 (5 bases). Per germline, CDR1 SGHNT and CDR2 YENEEA. V shed 1 base and J shed 7 bases, with 14 bases lying between them. This CDR3 is built from 15 residues. This chain's CDR3 is CASSLAGTPRNEQFF. The CDR3 coding sequence is TGTGCCAGCAGCTTAGCGGGAACCCCCCGTAATGAGCAGTTCTTC.

This chain joins TRBV4-2 and TRBJ1-1, with 7 positions matching TRBD1. The V segment lost 8 bases and the J segment 7 bases; nucleotides outside the gene matches: 16. This CDR3 has 15 residues. Per the germline V gene, CDR1 is LGHNA and CDR2 is YNFKEQ. The CDR3 DNA follows: TGTGCCAGCCAGGGCGGCAGGGGGTTAGAGGATGAAGCTTTCTTT. It yields the protein CASQGGRGLEDEAFF.

The chain is built from TRBV6-1 and TRBJ2-7; tentatively, D is TRBD2 (6 bases). Germline V gene sequence: CDR1 MNHNS, CDR2 SASEGT. V lost 8 bases, J lost 1 base, and 18 bases lay in between. This CDR3 region has 15 residues. Here the CDR3 reads CASGYGNSGSYEQYF. CDR3 nucleotide sequence: TGTGCCAGCGGCTATGGGAACAGCGGGTCCTACGAGCAGTACTTC.

The CDR3: CASSPSGSVGYEQFF. In DNA form, the CDR3 reads TGTGCCAGTAGTCCTAGCGGGAGTGTCGGGTATGAGCAGTTCTTC. V gene TRBV19 combines with J gene TRBJ2-1, with 10 nucleotides matching TRBD2. This CDR3 comprises 15 residues. The trim removed 5 bases at V and 8 bases at J, leaving 9 bases unmatched. Germline loops: CDR1 LNHDA, CDR2 SQIVND (reference sequence).

CDR3 DNA sequence: TGTGCCAGTAGTGTACAGGGGGCCAATGGCTACACCTTC. Protein: CASSVQGANGYTF. The rearrangement joins TRBV19 to TRBJ1-2, with 9 bases identical to TRBD1. CDR3 length: 13 amino acids. Looked up from germline, CDR1 is LNHDA and CDR2 is SQIVND (reference sequence). The V and J ends lost 5 bases and 6 bases, in that order; junction bases with no gene match: 4.

This rearrangement joins TRBV23-1 to TRBJ2-1; possible D gene TRBD2, 6 bases. TRBV23-1 is recorded as an ORF, its role being uncertain. V shed 4 bases and J shed 11 bases, with 21 bases lying between them. The CDR3 extends over 15 amino acids. The CDR3 protein is CASSLGGRRLGKQFF. The CDR3 DNA reads as TGCGCCAGCAGTCTAGGAGGGCGCCGCTTGGGGAAGCAGTTCTTC.

V is TRBV5-6 and J is TRBJ1-6, with D hard to call. V was clipped by 5 bases and J by 2 bases, with 8 bases between them. The CDR3 totals 14 residues. Germline values: CDR1 SGHDT, CDR2 YYEEEE. CDR3 sequence reads: CASRTATYNSPLHF. CDR3 DNA sequence: TGTGCCAGCAGGACTGCGACCTATAATTCACCCCTCCACTTT. The full variable domain, rest sourced from reference TRBV5-6 and TRBJ1-6, is DAGVTQSPTHLIKTRGQQVTLRCSPKSGHDTVSWYQQALGQGPQFIFQYYEEEERQRGNFPDRFSGHQFPNYSSELNVNALLLGDSALYLCASRTATYNSPLHFGNGTRLTVT.

The chain recombines TRBV5-1 with TRBJ2-3; 7 nucleotides match TRBD2. In germline, CDR1 is SGHRS, CDR2 YFSETQ. The CDR3 totals 14 residues. V was pared by 0 bases and J by 3 bases, with 1 base of the junction left unmatched. CDR3 sequence reads: CASSLGEGTDTQYF. As DNA, the CDR3 is TGCGCCAGCAGCTTGGGGGAGGGAACAGATACGCAGTATTTT.